This T cell receptor (beta chain) was sequenced for a study of response to subunit inactivated influenza vaccine. Whole-study findings and limits: Every seasonal influenza vaccination brings in few new T cells, the authors suggested.

The CDR3 consists of 18 residues. Germline V lookup: CDR1 ENHRY, CDR2 SYGVKD. Trimming cost V 4 bases and J 1 base; bases outside gene matches: 10. TCRdb ran MiXCR on the RT-PCR reads and lists one entry per CDR3 protein. The data show fewer than 550,000 distinct CDR3 sequences, roughly 27% seen once. This clonotype was seen a few times. What it recognizes is unknown. The chain has TRBV10-3 and TRBJ2-4; TRBD1 matches at 10 bases. This receptor was identified in a man in his fifties or sixties who received an inactivated influenza vaccine. Sequences were derived from CD4+ T cells sorted from PBMCs, sampled roughly 5 days after vaccination. The DNA for the CDR3 is TGTGCCATCAGTGCTAACTCAGGACAGGGGGACGCCAAAAACATTCAGTACTTC. This translates into CAISANSGQGDAKNIQYF.